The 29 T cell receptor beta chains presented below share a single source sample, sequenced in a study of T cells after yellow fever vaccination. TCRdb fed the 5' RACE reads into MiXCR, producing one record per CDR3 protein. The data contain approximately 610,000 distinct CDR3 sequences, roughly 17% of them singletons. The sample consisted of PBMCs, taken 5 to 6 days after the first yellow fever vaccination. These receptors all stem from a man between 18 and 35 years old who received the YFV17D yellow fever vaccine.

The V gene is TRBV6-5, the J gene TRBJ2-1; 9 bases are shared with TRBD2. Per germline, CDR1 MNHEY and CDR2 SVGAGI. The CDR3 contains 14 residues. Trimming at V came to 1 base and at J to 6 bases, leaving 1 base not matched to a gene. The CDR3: CASSYWRGGNEQFF. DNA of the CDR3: TGTGCCAGCAGTTACTGGCGGGGGGGCAATGAGCAGTTCTTC.

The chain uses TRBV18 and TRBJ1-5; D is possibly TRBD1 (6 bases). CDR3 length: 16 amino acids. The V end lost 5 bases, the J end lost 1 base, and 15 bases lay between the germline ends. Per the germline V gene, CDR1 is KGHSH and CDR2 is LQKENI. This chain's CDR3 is CASSAYRERSNQPQHF. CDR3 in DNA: TGTGCCAGCTCAGCATACAGGGAGCGGAGCAATCAGCCCCAGCATTTT.

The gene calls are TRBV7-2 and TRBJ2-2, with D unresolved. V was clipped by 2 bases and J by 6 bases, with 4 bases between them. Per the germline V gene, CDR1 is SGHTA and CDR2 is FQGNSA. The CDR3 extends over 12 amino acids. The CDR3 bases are TGTGCCAGCAGCTTAAGCCCCGGGGAGCTGTTTTTT. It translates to CASSLSPGELFF.

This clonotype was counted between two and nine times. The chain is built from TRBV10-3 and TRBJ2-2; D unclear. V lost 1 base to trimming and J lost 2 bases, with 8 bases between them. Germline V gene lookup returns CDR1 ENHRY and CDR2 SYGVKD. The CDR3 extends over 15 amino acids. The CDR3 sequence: CAISEFAQNTGELFF. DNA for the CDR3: TGTGCCATCAGTGAGTTCGCCCAAAACACCGGGGAGCTGTTTTTT.

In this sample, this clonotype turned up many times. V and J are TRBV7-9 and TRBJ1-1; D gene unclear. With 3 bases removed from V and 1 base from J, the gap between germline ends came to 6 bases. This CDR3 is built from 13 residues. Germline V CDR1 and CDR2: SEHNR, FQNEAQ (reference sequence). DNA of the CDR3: TGTGCCAGCAGCTTTGGGGAGAACACTGAAGCTTTCTTT. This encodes CASSFGENTEAFF. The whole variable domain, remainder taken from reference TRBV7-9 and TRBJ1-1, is DTGVSQNPRHKITKRGQNVTFRCDPISEHNRLYWYRQTLGQGPEFLTYFQNEAQLEKSRLLSDRFSAERPKGSFSTLEIQRTEQGDSAMYLCASSFGENTEAFFGQGTRLTVV.

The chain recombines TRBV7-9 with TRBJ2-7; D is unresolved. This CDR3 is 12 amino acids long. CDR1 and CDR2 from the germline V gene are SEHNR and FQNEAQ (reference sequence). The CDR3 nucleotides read TGTGCCAGCAGCTTAGGTCCCATGAGGCAGCAGGTC. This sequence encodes CASSLGPMRQQV.

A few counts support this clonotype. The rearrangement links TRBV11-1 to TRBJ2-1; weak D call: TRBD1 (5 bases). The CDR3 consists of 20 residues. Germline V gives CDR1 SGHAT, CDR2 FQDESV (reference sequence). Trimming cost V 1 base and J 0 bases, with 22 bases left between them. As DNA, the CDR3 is TGTGCCAGCAGCTTAGTCCACTTCGCGTACAGGAACTCCTCCTACAATGAGCAGTTCTTC. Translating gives CASSLVHFAYRNSSYNEQFF.

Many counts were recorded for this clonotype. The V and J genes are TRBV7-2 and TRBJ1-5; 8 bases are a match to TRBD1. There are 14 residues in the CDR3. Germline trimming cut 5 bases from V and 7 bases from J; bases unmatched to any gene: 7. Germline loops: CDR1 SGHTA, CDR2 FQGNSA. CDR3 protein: CASSLDRGGQPQHF. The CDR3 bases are TGTGCCAGCAGCCTAGACAGGGGAGGCCAGCCCCAGCATTTT. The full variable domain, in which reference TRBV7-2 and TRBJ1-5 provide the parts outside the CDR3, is GAGVSQSPSNKVTEKGKDVELRCDPISGHTALYWYRQSLGQGLEFLIYFQGNSAPDKSGLPSDRFSAERTGGSVSTLTIQRTQQEDSAVYLCASSLDRGGQPQHFGDGTRLSIL.

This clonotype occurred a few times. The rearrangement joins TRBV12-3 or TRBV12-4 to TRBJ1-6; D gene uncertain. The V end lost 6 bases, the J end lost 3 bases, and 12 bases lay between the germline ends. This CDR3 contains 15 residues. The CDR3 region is CASSPGLDYNSPLHF. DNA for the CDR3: TGTGCCAGCAGCCCCGGACTTGACTATAATTCACCCCTCCACTTT.

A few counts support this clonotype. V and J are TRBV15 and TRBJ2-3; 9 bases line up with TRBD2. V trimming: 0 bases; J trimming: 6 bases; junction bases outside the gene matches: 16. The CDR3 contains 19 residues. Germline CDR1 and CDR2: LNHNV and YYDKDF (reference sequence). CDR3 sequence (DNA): TGTGCCACCAGCAGAGATCCCCCTGAGGGGCGGGGGGGCCTGGATACGCAGTATTTT. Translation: CATSRDPPEGRGGLDTQYF.

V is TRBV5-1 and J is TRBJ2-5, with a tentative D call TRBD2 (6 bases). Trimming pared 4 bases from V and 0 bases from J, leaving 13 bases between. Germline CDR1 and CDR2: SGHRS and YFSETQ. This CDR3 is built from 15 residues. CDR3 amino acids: CASSNGLMYQETQYF. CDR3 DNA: TGCGCCAGCAGCAACGGACTAATGTACCAAGAGACCCAGTACTTC.

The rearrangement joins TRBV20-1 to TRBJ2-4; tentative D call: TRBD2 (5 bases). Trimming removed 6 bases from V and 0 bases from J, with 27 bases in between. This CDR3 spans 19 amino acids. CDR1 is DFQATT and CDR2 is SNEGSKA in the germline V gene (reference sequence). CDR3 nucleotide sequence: TGCAGTGCCTCACCCTTGCTAGCTGGTGTTGACCTAGCCAAAAACATTCAGTACTTC. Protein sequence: CSASPLLAGVDLAKNIQYF.

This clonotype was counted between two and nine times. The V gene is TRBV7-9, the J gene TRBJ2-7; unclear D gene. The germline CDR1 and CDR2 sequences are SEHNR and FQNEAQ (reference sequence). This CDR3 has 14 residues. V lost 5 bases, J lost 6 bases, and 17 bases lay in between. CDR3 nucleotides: TGTGCCAGCAGCCCCTCGGTCCTATCTGGCGAGCAGTACTTC. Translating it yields CASSPSVLSGEQYF.

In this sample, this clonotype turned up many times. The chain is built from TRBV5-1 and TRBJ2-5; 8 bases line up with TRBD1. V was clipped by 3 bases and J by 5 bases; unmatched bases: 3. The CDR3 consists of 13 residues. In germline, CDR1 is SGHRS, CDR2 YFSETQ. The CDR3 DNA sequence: TGCGCCAGCAGCTCAGGGGGCCGGGAGACCCAGTACTTC. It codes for CASSSGGRETQYF.

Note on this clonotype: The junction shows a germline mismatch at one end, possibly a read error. CDR3 sequence: CASSFYTEVFF. In DNA, the CDR3 is TGTGCCAGCAGCTTCTACACTGAAGTTTTCTTT. The chain employs TRBV7-9 and TRBJ1-1; no clear D. The length of the CDR3 is 11 residues. CDR1 SEHNR and CDR2 FQNEAQ come from the germline V gene (reference sequence).

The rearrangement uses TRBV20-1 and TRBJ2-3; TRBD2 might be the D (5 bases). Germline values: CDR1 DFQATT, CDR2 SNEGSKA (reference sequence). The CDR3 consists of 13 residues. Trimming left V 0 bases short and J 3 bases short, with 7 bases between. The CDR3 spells CSARDEGTDTQYF. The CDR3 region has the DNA TGCAGTGCTAGAGATGAGGGAACAGATACGCAGTATTTT.

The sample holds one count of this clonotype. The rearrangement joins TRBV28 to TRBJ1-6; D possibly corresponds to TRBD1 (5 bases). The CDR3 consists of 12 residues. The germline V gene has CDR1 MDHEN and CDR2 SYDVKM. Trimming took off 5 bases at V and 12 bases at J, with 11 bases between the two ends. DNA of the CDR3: TGTGCCAGCAGTGGTCCGAGGGGACCCCTCCACTTT. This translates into CASSGPRGPLHF.

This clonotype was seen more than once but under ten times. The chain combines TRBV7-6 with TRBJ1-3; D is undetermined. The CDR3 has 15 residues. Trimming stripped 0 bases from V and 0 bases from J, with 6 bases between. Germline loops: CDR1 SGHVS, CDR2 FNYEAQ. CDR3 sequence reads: CASSLALVSGNTIYF. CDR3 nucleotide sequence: TGTGCCAGCAGCTTAGCGCTGGTCTCTGGAAACACCATATATTTT.

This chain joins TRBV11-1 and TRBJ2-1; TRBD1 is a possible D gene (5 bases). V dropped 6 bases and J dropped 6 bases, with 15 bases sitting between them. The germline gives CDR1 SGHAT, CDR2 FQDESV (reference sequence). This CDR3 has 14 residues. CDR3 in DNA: TGTGCCAGCAGTAAACGACAGTTCCTCAATGAGCAGTTCTTC. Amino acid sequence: CASSKRQFLNEQFF.

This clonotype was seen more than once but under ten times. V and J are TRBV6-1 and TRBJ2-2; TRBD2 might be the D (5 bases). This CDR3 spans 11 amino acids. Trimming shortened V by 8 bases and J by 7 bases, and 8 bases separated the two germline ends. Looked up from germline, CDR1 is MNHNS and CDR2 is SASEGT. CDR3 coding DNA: TGTGCCAGCGATGGAGGCGGGGAGCTGTTTTTT. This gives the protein CASDGGGELFF.

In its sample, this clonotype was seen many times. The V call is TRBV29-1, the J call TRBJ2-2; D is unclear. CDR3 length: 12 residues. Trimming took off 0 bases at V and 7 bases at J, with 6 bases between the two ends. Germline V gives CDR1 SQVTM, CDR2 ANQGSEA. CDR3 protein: CSVEDRVGELFF. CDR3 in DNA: TGCAGCGTTGAAGATCGGGTCGGGGAGCTGTTTTTT.

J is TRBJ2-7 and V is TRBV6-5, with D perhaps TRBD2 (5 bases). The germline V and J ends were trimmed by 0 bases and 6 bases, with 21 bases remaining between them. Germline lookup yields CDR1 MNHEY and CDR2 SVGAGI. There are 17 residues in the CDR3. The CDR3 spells CASSYSHVSRTLGEQYF. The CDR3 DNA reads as TGTGCCAGCAGTTACTCTCACGTCTCCCGGACTCTGGGCGAGCAGTACTTC.

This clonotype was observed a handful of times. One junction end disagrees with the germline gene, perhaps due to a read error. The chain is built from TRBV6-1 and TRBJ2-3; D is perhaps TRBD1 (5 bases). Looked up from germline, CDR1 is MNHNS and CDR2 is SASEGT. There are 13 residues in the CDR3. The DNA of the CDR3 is TGTGCCAGCACACCGCAGGGCACGGATACGCAGTATTTT. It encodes CASTPQGTDTQYF.

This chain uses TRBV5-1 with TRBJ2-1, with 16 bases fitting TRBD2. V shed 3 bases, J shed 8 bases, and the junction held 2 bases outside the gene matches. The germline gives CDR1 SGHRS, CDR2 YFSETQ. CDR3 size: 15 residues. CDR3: CASSSGTSGGDEQFF. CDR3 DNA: TGCGCCAGCAGCTCCGGGACTAGCGGGGGGGATGAGCAGTTCTTC.

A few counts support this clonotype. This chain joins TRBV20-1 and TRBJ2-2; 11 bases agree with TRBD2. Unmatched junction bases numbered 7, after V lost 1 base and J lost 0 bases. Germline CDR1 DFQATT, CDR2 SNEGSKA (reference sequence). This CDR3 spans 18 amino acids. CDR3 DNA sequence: TGCAGTGCTAGAGGGGCTAGCGGGGGGCCTACGAACACCGGGGAGCTGTTTTTT. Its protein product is CSARGASGGPTNTGELFF.

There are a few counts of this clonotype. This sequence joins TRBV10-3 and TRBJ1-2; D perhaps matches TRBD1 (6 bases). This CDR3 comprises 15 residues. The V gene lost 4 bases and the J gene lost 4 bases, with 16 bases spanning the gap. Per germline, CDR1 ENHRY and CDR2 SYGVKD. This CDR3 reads CAISVGAGQIYGYTF. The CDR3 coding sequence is TGTGCCATCAGTGTCGGGGCCGGACAGATCTATGGCTACACCTTC.

CDR3: CASSPSDNSYEQYV. CDR3 DNA: TGTGCCAGCAGTCCTTCGGACAACTCCTACGAGCAGTACGTC. The chain carries TRBV27 and TRBJ2-7; a possible D gene is TRBD1 (5 bases). Between the trimmed V and J ends, which lost 5 bases and 0 bases, there was a span of 11 bases. Germline values: CDR1 MNHEY, CDR2 SMNVEV (reference sequence). The CDR3 totals 14 residues.

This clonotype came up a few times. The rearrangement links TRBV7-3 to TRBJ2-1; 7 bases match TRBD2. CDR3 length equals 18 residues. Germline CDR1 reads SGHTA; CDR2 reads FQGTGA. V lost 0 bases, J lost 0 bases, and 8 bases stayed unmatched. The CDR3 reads CASSLTLRRGSSYNEQFF. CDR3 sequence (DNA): TGTGCCAGCAGCTTAACGTTACGGCGGGGGAGCTCCTACAATGAGCAGTTCTTC.

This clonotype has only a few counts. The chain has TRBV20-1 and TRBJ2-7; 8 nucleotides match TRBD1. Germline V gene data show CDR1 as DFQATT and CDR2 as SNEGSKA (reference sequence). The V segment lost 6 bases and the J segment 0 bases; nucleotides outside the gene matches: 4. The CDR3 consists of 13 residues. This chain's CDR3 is CSAWTGSSYEQYF. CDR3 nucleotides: TGCAGTGCCTGGACAGGGAGCTCCTACGAGCAGTACTTC.